These 8 T cell receptor beta chains were all obtained from the same sample, sequenced in a study of cytomegalovirus exposure and HLA in healthy donors. A multiplex PCR was run with 60 Vbeta primers and 13 Jbeta primers. Method: immunoSEQ multiplex PCR; TCRdb's copy keeps in-frame clones and lacks some. The table records just over 70,000 clones, roughly 74% of them present only once. The sample was PBMCs. Every receptor here comes from a human donor in good health.

The genes are TRBV18 and TRBJ1-1, with TRBD1 as a possible D gene (6 bases). The V and J ends lost 6 bases and 4 bases respectively, with 12 bases between them. CDR3 length: 13 amino acids. Germline lookup yields CDR1 KGHSH and CDR2 LQKENI. CDR3 residues: CASSPQGTTEAFF. DNA for the CDR3: TGTGCCAGCTCCCCTCAGGGGACCACTGAAGCTTTCTTT.

V gene TRBV5-6 combines with J gene TRBJ1-2, with TRBD1 identical over 7 bases. The CDR3 consists of 14 residues. V shed 0 bases and J 8 bases; nucleotides not matched to a gene: 7. Germline V gene data show CDR1 as SGHDT and CDR2 as YYEEEE. CDR3 sequence (DNA): TGTGCCAGCAGCTTGGGCGGGACAGTTCAAGGCTACACCTTC. It yields the protein CASSLGGTVQGYTF.

This sequence joins TRBV30 and TRBJ2-7; 7 bases align to TRBD1. The CDR3 has 13 amino acids. The germline gives CDR1 GTSNPN, CDR2 SVGIG (reference sequence). The trim removed 3 bases at V and 0 bases at J, leaving 2 bases unmatched. The CDR3 here is CAWSRDSSYEQYF. In DNA, the CDR3 is TGTGCCTGGAGCCGGGACAGCTCCTACGAGCAGTACTTC.

The chain joins TRBV29-1 to TRBJ2-7; the D gene is possibly TRBD1 (6 bases). Trimming stripped 6 bases from V and 0 bases from J, with 12 bases between. This CDR3 has 13 amino acids. CDR1 and CDR2 from the germline V gene are SQVTM and ANQGSEA. The CDR3 DNA is TGCAGCGTCTACGGACAGTACTCCTACGAGCAGTACTTC. Amino acids: CSVYGQYSYEQYF.

The V and J genes are TRBV10-3 and TRBJ1-1, with a possible D match to TRBD1 (5 bases). The CDR3 totals 17 residues. CDR1 is ENHRY and CDR2 is SYGVKD in the germline V gene. With 3 bases removed from V and 0 bases from J, the gap between germline ends came to 17 bases. CDR3 DNA sequence: TGTGCCATCAGTGACGCCCCTCAGGGTCTCATGAACACTGAAGCTTTCTTT. This translates into CAISDAPQGLMNTEAFF.

The chain joins TRBV7-8 to TRBJ2-7; D call uncertain. The germline V and J ends were trimmed by 2 bases and 6 bases, with 14 bases remaining between them. Germline lookup yields CDR1 SGHVS and CDR2 FQNEAQ. The CDR3 totals 14 residues. CDR3 DNA: TGTGCCAGCAGCTTACGGCGAGGATCCCCCGAGCAGTACTTC. It codes for CASSLRRGSPEQYF.

Only a few counts were recorded for this clone. The V call is TRBV27, the J call TRBJ2-1, with 11 nucleotides matching TRBD1. Trimming took 5 bases from V and 9 from J; bases not matched to a gene: 6. The CDR3 is 14 amino acids. CDR1 and CDR2 from the germline V gene are MNHEY and SMNVEV (reference sequence). CDR3 sequence (DNA): TGTGCCAGCAGTCGGGACAGGGGGATGTTTGAGCAGTTCTTC. Its translation is CASSRDRGMFEQFF.

The rearrangement uses TRBV5-6 and TRBJ1-6, with 7 bases lining up with TRBD1. The V gene's germline CDR1 is SGHDT and CDR2 YYEEEE. The V gene end was trimmed by 4 bases and the J gene end by 10 bases; junction bases not matched to a gene: 14. The CDR3 is made up of 16 amino acids. The CDR3 DNA is TGTGCCAGCAGCCCGCCGGGAGGGGGCTGGGAGTCACCCCTCCACTTT. Translated, it gives CASSPPGGGWESPLHF.